A selection of T cell receptor beta chains follows, all from one sample in a study of shared clonotypes between healthy human individuals. Here immunoSEQ multiplex PCR was the method, and the copy in TCRdb shows in-frame clones only, minus some. The sample has 2.5 million or so clones; approximately 94% are singletons. Sequenced material: naive CD4+ T cells sorted from blood. The receptors originated from a man between 18 and 35 years old in good health. Both conserved end residues are part of each CDR3. Each record gives: V gene, J gene, CDR3 protein.

TRBV5-4,TRBJ2-7,CASSPGQGASREQYF
TRBV7-2,TRBJ1-5,CASSLLEYSNQPQHF
TRBV18,TRBJ1-5,CASSPAGDQPQHF
TRBV5-1,TRBJ1-2,CASSLNDRSLGYTF
TRBV28,TRBJ1-1,CASSSHTGESAFF
TRBV28,TRBJ1-5,CASSLQNQPQHF
TRBV11-2,TRBJ1-5,CASSLDKRGTQPQHF
TRBV12-5,TRBJ1-1,CASGFWGVSKKAFF
TRBV19,TRBJ2-7,CASSIGGDLLTYEQYF
TRBV11-2,TRBJ1-1,CASSLGEGTEAFF
TRBV19,TRBJ1-1,CASSILEGGVTEAFF
TRBV5-3,TRBJ2-5,CARSLKGLYPGETQYF
TRBV2,TRBJ2-7,CASRPGGDRRITEVYEQYF
TRBV7-3,TRBJ2-5,CASSQRGQGIRETQYF
TRBV7-9,TRBJ2-7,CASSSRGFAKPFPYEQYF
TRBV25-1,TRBJ2-7,CATRDPEAMPLGGYEQYF
TRBV28,TRBJ1-4,CASSFGRVTEKLFF
TRBV7-9,TRBJ1-1,CASSLAPSVVNTEAFF
TRBV5-6,TRBJ1-1,CASSPGLQNTEAFF
TRBV19,TRBJ2-3,CASLADSTDTQYF
TRBV7-2,TRBJ1-2,CASSYRDRVYGYTF
TRBV25-1,TRBJ1-1,CASRGTGNTEAFF
TRBV6-5,TRBJ1-4,CASSPGHNEKLFF
TRBV7-2,TRBJ1-3,CASSGGSHSGNTIYF
TRBV5-1,TRBJ2-3,CASSAEREGTDTQYF
TRBV10-3,TRBJ2-3,CAISDLGADTQYF
TRBV30,TRBJ2-3,CAWRSGTSPADTQYF
TRBV10-2,TRBJ1-5,CASSAERAGLNQPQHF
TRBV10-3,TRBJ1-1,CAISESWSTEAFF
TRBV7-2,TRBJ1-1,CASSYTTGVLNTEAFF
TRBV2,TRBJ2-1,CATEGQGGNEQFF
TRBV7-8,TRBJ2-5,CASSWRVLETQYF
TRBV11-2,TRBJ2-7,CASSLLSGRASYEQYF
TRBV6-5,TRBJ2-7,CASSFRDRGSYEQYF
TRBV7-3,TRBJ2-1,CASSPFGGSFGYNEQFF
TRBV5-1,TRBJ2-1,CASSLVAGVWNEQFF
TRBV10-3,TRBJ2-2,CAARDRDAGELFF
TRBV5-4,TRBJ1-1,CAITDRNTEAFF
TRBV9,TRBJ2-2,CASSDRSNTGELFF
TRBV11-2,TRBJ2-1,CASSLGTSIHNEQFF